The TCR beta chain described here comes from a study of neurological immune-mediated disorders. Findings of the study overall: In HTLV-1-associated myelopathy, TCR clonal expansion was greatest, and in multiple sclerosis it was least, below healthy controls. On phylogenetic grouping, the repertoires of 18 of 34 multiple sclerosis patients fell within one related-CDR3 cluster, constituting a possible signature.

With 10-nucleotide random UMIs included, cDNA was synthesized by 5'RACE. TCRdb reprocessed the 5' RACE reads with MiXCR, giving one entry per CDR3 protein. In the table there are 65,000 to 90,000 distinct CDR3 sequences, about 5% of which are singletons. This clonotype was detected ten times or more. Its specificity is not known. The length of the CDR3 is 16 residues. Germline V gives CDR1 SGHKS, CDR2 YYEKEE (reference sequence). Trimming took 3 bases from V and 5 from J; bases not matched to a gene: 9. The sequence was collected from a woman aged 25 to 39 with multiple sclerosis. The rearrangement joins TRBV5-5 to TRBJ1-5; 9 positions agree with TRBD1. Sequencing was done on a sample of PBMCs. CDR3 bases: TGTGCCAGCAGCTCCCGGGGACAGGGTTATGATCAGCCCCAGCATTTT. This encodes CASSSRGQGYDQPQHF. Full variable domain (remainder filled in from reference TRBV5-5 and TRBJ1-5): DAGVTQSPTHLIKTRGQQVTLRCSPISGHKSVSWYQQVLGQGPQFIFQYYEKEERGRGNFPDRFSARQFPNYSSELNVNALLLGDSALYLCASSSRGQGYDQPQHFGDGTRLSIL.